The present TCR beta chain was sequenced within a study of beta chain features in type 1 diabetes. Study conclusions and caveats: Among all four CD4+ subsets, Type 1 diabetes patients had TCRB CDR3s that were moderately but significantly shorter. Compared with healthy donors, patients appeared to share more similar naive, central memory and regulatory TCRB repertoires. The VDJ junctions of type 1 diabetes patients carried fewer insertions and more deletions.

Based on CD45RO/CCR7/CD25/CD127/CD95/CD27, CD4+ regulatory, stem cell-like memory, naive and central memory cells were sorted. This clone was found a few times. Its antigen is undetermined. The study reverse transcribed the entire isolated RNA, so it sequenced expressed TCRB transcripts. Sequencing used immunoSEQ multiplex PCR; TCRdb keeps in-frame clones, though not all of them. The sample records hundreds of thousands of clones, around 9.3% being singletons. This CDR3 spans 13 amino acids. Germline V lookup: CDR1 SGHTA, CDR2 FQGNSA. With 3 bases removed from V and 5 bases from J, the gap between germline ends came to 10 bases.

The rearrangement links TRBV7-2 to TRBJ2-5, with D perhaps matching TRBD2 (5 bases). Sequenced: central memory CD4+ T cells from blood. This receptor was taken from a man aged 25 to 45 with type 1 diabetes. The CDR3 spells CASSFSGKETQYF. DNA of the CDR3: TGTGCCAGCAGCTTTTCGGGGAAGGAGACCCAGTACTTC.